The source of this TCR beta chain is a study of shared clonotypes between healthy human individuals. Study observations and caveats: Specimens sampled were limited to blood, with tissue repertoires likely differing.

Study donors comprised healthy, HIV-negative adults devoid of recent acute infection or vaccination. The study ran the assay at deep level. Unsorted PBMC replicate PCRs used approximately 280 ng DNA, 32,000 or so T cell genomes. TCRdb keeps only in-frame clones here, not all; method: immunoSEQ multiplex PCR. The top ten clones hold under 15% of a sample with about 470,000 clones, roughly three quarters of them seen once. V lost 2 bases, J lost 4 bases, and 7 bases lay in between. The CDR3 extends over 13 amino acids. Germline V gene data show CDR1 as MNHNS and CDR2 as SASEGT. There are many counts of this clone. The antigen is not known.

The chain uses TRBV6-1 and TRBJ2-3; the D is unclear. Sequencing input: PBMCs. This clonotype was sampled from a woman aged 40 to 50 in good health. Some clones in this sample may be carry-over from other donors' samples. CDR3 region: CASSEQTPDTQYF. For the CDR3, the DNA is TGTGCCAGCAGTGAACAGACGCCAGATACGCAGTATTTT.